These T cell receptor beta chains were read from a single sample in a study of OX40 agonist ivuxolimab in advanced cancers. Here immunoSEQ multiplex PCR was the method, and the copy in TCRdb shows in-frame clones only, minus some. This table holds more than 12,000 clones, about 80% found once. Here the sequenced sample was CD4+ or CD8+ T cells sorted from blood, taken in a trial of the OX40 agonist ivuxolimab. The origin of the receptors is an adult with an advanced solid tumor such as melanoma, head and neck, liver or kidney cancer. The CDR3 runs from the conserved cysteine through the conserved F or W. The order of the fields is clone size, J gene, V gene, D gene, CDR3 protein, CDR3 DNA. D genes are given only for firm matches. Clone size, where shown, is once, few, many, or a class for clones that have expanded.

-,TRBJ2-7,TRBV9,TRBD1,CASSPSEGQPPYEQYF,TGTGCCAGCAGCCCAAGTGAGGGACAGCCTCCCTACGAGCAGTACTTC
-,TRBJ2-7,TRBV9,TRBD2,CASSPETGTSGGHEQYF,TGTGCCAGCAGCCCGGAGACGGGGACTAGCGGAGGACACGAGCAGTACTTC
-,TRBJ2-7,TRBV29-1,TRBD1,CSVERTGATYEQYF,TGCAGCGTTGAGAGGACAGGGGCAACCTACGAGCAGTACTTC
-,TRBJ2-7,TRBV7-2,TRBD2,CATSGMVVGEQYF,TGTGCCACGAGCGGGATGGTGGTAGGAGAGCAGTACTTC
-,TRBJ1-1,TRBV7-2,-,CASSLMNTEAFF,TGTGCCAGCAGCTTAATGAACACTGAAGCTTTCTTT
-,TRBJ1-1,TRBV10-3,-,CAIRGDRNLEAFF,TGTGCCATCAGGGGAGACAGGAACCTTGAAGCTTTCTTT
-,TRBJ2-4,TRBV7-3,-,CASSLGPGLAENIQYF,TGTGCCAGCAGCTTGGGACCGGGCCTAGCTGAAAACATTCAGTACTTC
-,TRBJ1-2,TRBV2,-,CAIDNRDTDGYTF,TGTGCCATCGACAACCGGGACACAGATGGCTACACCTTC
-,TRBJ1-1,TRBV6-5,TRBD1,CASSLQGAGGNTEAFF,TGTGCCAGCAGTTTACAGGGGGCAGGTGGGAACACTGAAGCTTTCTTT
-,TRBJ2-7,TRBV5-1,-,CASSLEGRHYEQYF,TGCGCCAGCAGCTTGGAGGGACGGCACTACGAGCAGTACTTC
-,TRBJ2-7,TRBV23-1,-,CASSSEDSYEQYF,TGTGCCAGCAGCTCCGAGGACTCCTACGAGCAGTACTTC
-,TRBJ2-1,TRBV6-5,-,CASSYYPSNEQFF,TGTGCCAGCAGTTACTACCCCTCGAATGAGCAGTTCTTC
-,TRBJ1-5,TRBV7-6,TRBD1,CASSLERGGRISNQPQHF,TGTGCCAGCAGCTTGGAGAGAGGGGGCCGAATTAGCAATCAGCCCCAGCATTTT
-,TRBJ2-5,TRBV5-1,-,CASSLANPVLETQYF,TGCGCCAGCAGCTTGGCCAACCCCGTCCTGGAGACCCAGTACTTC
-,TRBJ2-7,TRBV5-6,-,CASSQTVSSYEQYF,TGTGCCAGCAGCCAGACAGTGAGCTCCTACGAGCAGTACTTC
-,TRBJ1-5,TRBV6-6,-,CASSSTFDSSNQPQHF,TGTGCCAGCAGTTCGACTTTTGACAGTAGCAATCAGCCCCAGCATTTT
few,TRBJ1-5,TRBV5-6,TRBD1,CASSLAGDRGPYSNQPQHF,TGTGCCAGCAGCTTGGCCGGAGACAGGGGCCCCTATAGCAATCAGCCCCAGCATTTT
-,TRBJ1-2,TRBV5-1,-,CASSLDPPRGYTF,TGCGCCAGCAGCTTAGACCCACCGAGGGGCTACACCTTC
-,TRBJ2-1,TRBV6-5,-,CASSFVESSYNEQFF,TGTGCCAGCAGTTTCGTAGAAAGCTCCTACAATGAGCAGTTCTTC
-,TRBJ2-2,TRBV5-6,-,CASSLAGPGELFF,TGTGCCAGCAGCTTGGCCGGGCCCGGGGAGCTGTTTTTT
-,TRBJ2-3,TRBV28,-,CASSLERVADTQYF,TGTGCCAGCAGTTTAGAGAGGGTAGCAGATACGCAGTATTTT
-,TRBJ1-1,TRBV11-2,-,CASSLGGRTEAFF,TGTGCCAGCAGCTTAGGAGGGCGGACTGAAGCTTTCTTT
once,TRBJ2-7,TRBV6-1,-,CASSLGPGAYEQYF,TGTGCCAGCAGTCTCGGGCCAGGGGCGTACGAGCAGTACTTC
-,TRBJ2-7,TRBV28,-,CASSLYYEQYF,TGTGCCAGCAGTCTTTACTACGAGCAGTACTTC
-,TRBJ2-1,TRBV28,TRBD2,CASIRHGGSGGSSYNEQFF,TGTGCCAGCATTCGCCATGGGGGAAGTGGCGGGAGTTCCTACAATGAGCAGTTCTTC
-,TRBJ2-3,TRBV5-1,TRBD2,CASSFGTSGSTDTQYF,TGCGCCAGCAGCTTCGGGACTAGCGGGTCCACAGATACGCAGTATTTT
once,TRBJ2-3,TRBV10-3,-,CAISVEGEKNTQYF,TGTGCCATCAGTGTTGAGGGTGAGAAGAATACGCAGTATTTT
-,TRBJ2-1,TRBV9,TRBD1,CASTFSTGGINEQFF,TGTGCCAGCACCTTTTCGACAGGGGGGATTAATGAGCAGTTCTTC
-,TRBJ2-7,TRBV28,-,CASSLPRWSSYEQYF,TGTGCCAGCAGTTTACCGCGATGGAGCTCCTACGAGCAGTACTTC
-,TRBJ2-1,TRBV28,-,CASSLGHEQFF,TGTGCCAGCAGTTTGGGGCATGAGCAGTTCTTC
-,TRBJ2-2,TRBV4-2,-,CASSQGWATPGGELFF,TGTGCCAGCAGCCAAGGATGGGCAACCCCAGGCGGGGAGCTGTTTTTT
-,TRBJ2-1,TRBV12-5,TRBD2,CAREGGSIGSYNEQFF,TGTGCTAGGGAGGGCGGGAGTATAGGGTCCTACAATGAGCAGTTCTTC
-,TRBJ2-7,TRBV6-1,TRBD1,CASSARGPSYEQYF,TGTGCCAGCAGTGCCAGGGGGCCCTCCTACGAGCAGTACTTC
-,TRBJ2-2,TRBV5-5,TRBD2,CASSLGLAGGPNTGELFF,TGTGCCAGCAGCTTGGGGTTAGCGGGAGGCCCGAACACCGGGGAGCTGTTTTTT
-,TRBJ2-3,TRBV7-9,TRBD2,CASRGGTSDTDTQYF,TGTGCCAGCAGGGGCGGGACTAGCGACACAGATACGCAGTATTTT
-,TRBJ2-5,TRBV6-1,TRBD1,CASSEDGQAPWETQYF,TGTGCCAGCAGTGAAGATGGACAGGCCCCGTGGGAGACCCAGTACTTC
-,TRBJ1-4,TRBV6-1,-,CASSGGSWGEKLFF,TGTGCCAGCAGTGGGGGATCCTGGGGGGAAAAACTGTTTTTT
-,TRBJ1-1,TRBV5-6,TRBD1,CASSLAGQRNTEAFF,TGTGCCAGCAGCTTGGCGGGACAGCGGAACACTGAAGCTTTCTTT
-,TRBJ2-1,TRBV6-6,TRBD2,CASSPMTSGIYNEQFF,TGTGCCAGCAGTCCTATGACTAGCGGGATTTACAATGAGCAGTTCTTC
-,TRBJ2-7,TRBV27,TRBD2,CASSIGTSGMDEQYF,TGTGCCAGCAGTATCGGGACTAGCGGGATGGACGAGCAGTACTTC
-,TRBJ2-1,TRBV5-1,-,CASSLAEAVGPYNEQFF,TGCGCCAGCAGCTTGGCGGAGGCGGTTGGGCCCTACAATGAGCAGTTCTTC
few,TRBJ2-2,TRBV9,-,CASSVDVTANTGELFF,TGTGCCAGCAGCGTAGATGTGACAGCGAACACCGGGGAGCTGTTTTTT
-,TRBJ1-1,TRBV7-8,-,CASSLGPTGPEAFF,TGTGCCAGCAGCTTAGGTCCCACAGGACCAGAAGCTTTCTTT
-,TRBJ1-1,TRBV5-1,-,CASSLGGSLNTEAFF,TGCGCCAGCAGCTTGGGGGGAAGCCTAAACACTGAAGCTTTCTTT
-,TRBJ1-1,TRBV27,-,CASSPGPVNTEAFF,TGTGCCAGCAGTCCCGGACCGGTGAACACTGAAGCTTTCTTT
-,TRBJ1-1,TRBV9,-,CASSVREGNTEAFF,TGTGCCAGCAGCGTACGGGAGGGCAACACTGAAGCTTTCTTT
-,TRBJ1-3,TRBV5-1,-,CASSLEGALAGNTIYF,TGCGCCAGCAGCTTGGAAGGGGCCCTAGCTGGAAACACCATATATTTT